This is a list of T cell receptor beta chains from one sample in a study of vaccination and CD4 T cells after COVID-19. TCRdb re-derived calls from the PCR reads in MiXCR, one entry per CDR3 protein. The profile shows just under 20,000 distinct CDR3 sequences, more than 45% of them singletons. Their antigens are not known. Sequencing was performed on CD4+ T cells from blood, cultured in vitro. The receptor set was obtained from a human donor who had recovered from COVID-19. CDR3s include the opening cysteine and the closing phenylalanine or tryptophan. A D gene is named only where the DNA matches it firmly. A row's size may be missing; if present it is once, few, many or a size class.

v_gene: TRBV18
j_gene: TRBJ2-5
d_gene: .
abundance: .
CDR3aa: CASSPTQRVREQETQYF
CDR3nt: TGTGCCAGCTCGCCTACGCAACGGGTCAGAGAGCAAGAGACCCAGTACTTC

v_gene: TRBV20-1
j_gene: TRBJ2-1
d_gene: TRBD1
abundance: .
CDR3aa: CSARPTDRGYNEQFF
CDR3nt: TGCAGTGCTAGACCGACGGACAGGGGCTACAATGAGCAGTTCTTC

v_gene: TRBV12-3/TRBV12-4
j_gene: TRBJ1-5
d_gene: .
abundance: .
CDR3aa: CASSSTDSNQPQHF
CDR3nt: TGTGCCAGCAGTTCTACAGATAGCAATCAGCCCCAGCATTTT

v_gene: TRBV6-1
j_gene: TRBJ1-6
d_gene: .
abundance: .
CDR3aa: CASSKGGGPAYNSPLHF
CDR3nt: TGTGCCAGCAGTAAGGGGGGGGGGCCGGCGTATAATTCACCCCTCCACTTT

v_gene: TRBV11-2
j_gene: TRBJ2-3
d_gene: .
abundance: .
CDR3aa: CASSLEAAERTDTQYF
CDR3nt: TGTGCCAGCAGCTTAGAGGCCGCCGAACGCACAGATACGCAGTATTTT

v_gene: TRBV10-3
j_gene: TRBJ1-6
d_gene: .
abundance: .
CDR3aa: CAISESGHPRQGSPLHF
CDR3nt: TGTGCCATCAGTGAGTCGGGACATCCTAGGCAGGGTTCACCCCTCCACTTT

v_gene: TRBV7-2
j_gene: TRBJ2-2
d_gene: TRBD2
abundance: .
CDR3aa: CASSLLAGVTGELFF
CDR3nt: TGTGCCAGCAGCTTATTAGCGGGGGTCACCGGGGAGCTGTTTTTT

v_gene: TRBV18
j_gene: TRBJ1-4
d_gene: .
abundance: .
CDR3aa: CASSPTGNGEKLFF
CDR3nt: TGTGCCAGCTCACCAACGGGGAACGGAGAAAAACTGTTTTTT

v_gene: TRBV7-9
j_gene: TRBJ1-1
d_gene: TRBD1
abundance: .
CDR3aa: CASSSQGEGNTEAFF
CDR3nt: TGTGCCAGCAGTTCCCAGGGGGAAGGGAACACTGAAGCTTTCTTT

v_gene: TRBV24-1
j_gene: TRBJ2-3
d_gene: .
abundance: few
CDR3aa: CATSDSLGGSDTQYF
CDR3nt: TGTGCCACCAGTGATTCTTTAGGGGGGTCCGATACGCAGTATTTT

v_gene: TRBV6-5
j_gene: TRBJ2-3
d_gene: .
abundance: .
CDR3aa: CASSSYSGIGSTDTQYF
CDR3nt: TGTGCCAGCAGTTCCTATAGCGGAATCGGGAGCACAGATACGCAGTATTTT

v_gene: TRBV12-3/TRBV12-4
j_gene: TRBJ2-7
d_gene: .
abundance: few
CDR3aa: CASSKNIVVVDEQYF
CDR3nt: TGTGCCAGCAGCAAAAACATAGTCGTCGTCGACGAGCAGTACTTC

v_gene: TRBV7-9
j_gene: TRBJ2-2
d_gene: .
abundance: few
CDR3aa: CASSLGPGELFF
CDR3nt: TGTGCCAGCAGCTTAGGCCCCGGGGAGCTGTTTTTT

v_gene: TRBV25-1
j_gene: TRBJ2-7
d_gene: TRBD1
abundance: .
CDR3aa: CASSEHGTGGRYEQYF
CDR3nt: TGTGCCAGCAGTGAACACGGGACAGGGGGGCGGTACGAGCAGTACTTC